This entry lists 16 T cell receptor beta chains sequenced from one sample in a study of blood T cell repertoires in COVID-19. Repertoires were generated with immunoSEQ multiplex PCR, while TCRdb's copy carries only in-frame clones and drops some. The data contain about 81,000 clones, roughly 89% of them singletons. The sequencing input was peripheral blood. The receptors derive from an elderly woman with active COVID-19.

This chain connects TRBV27 to TRBJ2-7; 10 nucleotides match TRBD1. Germline V gene sequence: CDR1 MNHEY, CDR2 SMNVEV (reference sequence). This CDR3 spans 14 amino acids. Trimming at V came to 5 bases and at J to 6 bases, leaving 7 bases not matched to a gene. The CDR3 bases are TGTGCCAGCAGTCCGGATGACAGGGGGCCCGAGCAGTACTTC. Protein sequence: CASSPDDRGPEQYF.

The chain links TRBV18 to TRBJ2-1, with TRBD2 matching over 11 bases. This CDR3 has 15 amino acids. The V gene's germline CDR1 is KGHSH and CDR2 LQKENI. V lost 2 bases and J lost 12; bases outside the gene matches: 9. CDR3 bases: TGTGCCAGCTCACCAAGGGGACTAGCGGCTGGTTGGCAGTTCTTC. It encodes CASSPRGLAAGWQFF.

V and J are TRBV18 and TRBJ1-6; TRBD1 matches 9 bases. Germline V gene sequence: CDR1 KGHSH, CDR2 LQKENI. This CDR3 region has 15 residues. V lost 3 bases, J lost 10 bases, and 7 bases stayed unmatched. CDR3 nucleotide sequence: TGTGCCAGCTCACCCGGGACAGGGAATACCTCACCCCTCCACTTT. Residues: CASSPGTGNTSPLHF.

The chain employs TRBV11-2 and TRBJ2-1, with 12 nucleotides matching TRBD2. The CDR3 extends over 16 amino acids. The V and J ends lost 5 bases and 7 bases, in that order; junction bases with no gene match: 9. From germline, CDR1 is SGHAT and CDR2 FQNNGV. The chain's CDR3 is CASSPIRGLAGNEQFF. The CDR3 DNA reads as TGTGCCAGCAGCCCCATTCGGGGACTAGCGGGTAATGAGCAGTTCTTC.

The chain couples TRBV28 to TRBJ2-3; 9 bases align to TRBD1. The CDR3 is 15 amino acids. V lost 2 bases and J lost 3; bases outside the gene matches: 3. Germline-derived CDR1 and CDR2 are MDHEN and SYDVKM. This CDR3 is CASSLDRGMTDTQYF. CDR3 coding DNA: TGTGCCAGCAGTTTAGACAGGGGGATGACAGATACGCAGTATTTT.

This clone is a singleton in its sample. The chain recombines TRBV11-3 with TRBJ2-3, with 8 bases lining up with TRBD1. The ends lost 5 bases at V and 2 bases at J; junction bases unmatched: 6. The CDR3 consists of 15 residues. CDR1 is SGHNT, CDR2 YENEEA, per germline. The CDR3 coding sequence is TGTGCCAGCAGCCCTCGGACAGGGTACACAGATACGCAGTATTTT. It yields the protein CASSPRTGYTDTQYF.

This chain uses TRBV6-5 with TRBJ1-2, with 8 positions matching TRBD1. V was clipped by 5 bases and J by 3 bases; unmatched bases: 2. Germline V gene sequence: CDR1 MNHEY, CDR2 SVGAGI. This CDR3 spans 13 amino acids. In DNA, the CDR3 is TGTGCCAGCAGTCGACAGGGGTACTATGGCTACACCTTC. Its translation is CASSRQGYYGYTF.

V gene TRBV18 combines with J gene TRBJ1-2; D perhaps matches TRBD1 (6 bases). The CDR3 is 15 residues long. Trimming took 3 bases from V and 1 from J, leaving 12 bases between them. Germline V gene data show CDR1 as KGHSH and CDR2 as LQKENI. CDR3: CASSPALDSNYGYTF. The CDR3 DNA reads TGTGCCAGCTCACCGGCCCTGGACAGTAACTATGGCTACACCTTC.

V gene TRBV7-9 combines with J gene TRBJ2-1, with 9 bases fitting TRBD2. The J segment lost 0 bases and the V segment lost 5 bases, leaving 5 bases of the junction unmatched. Germline V gene lookup returns CDR1 SEHNR and CDR2 FQNEAQ (reference sequence). The CDR3 contains 16 residues. CDR3 coding DNA: TGTGCCAGCAGCCTCCCTAGCGGGATCTCCTACAATGAGCAGTTCTTC. This translates into CASSLPSGISYNEQFF.

A single count supports this clone. The chain combines TRBV11-2 with TRBJ2-1; 7 positions match TRBD2. V was clipped by 1 base and J by 1 base; unmatched bases: 1. The CDR3 contains 15 residues. Per germline, CDR1 SGHAT and CDR2 FQNNGV. In DNA form, the CDR3 reads TGTGCCAGCAGCTTAGCGGGAGGTTCCTACAATGAGCAGTTCTTC. This gives the protein CASSLAGGSYNEQFF.

The CDR3 sequence is CASAPSGGLNEQYF. The DNA for the CDR3 is TGTGCTAGTGCCCCTAGCGGGGGACTTAACGAGCAGTACTTC. This sequence joins TRBV12-5 and TRBJ2-7; the match to TRBD2 covers 10 bases. Germline V gives CDR1 LGHNT, CDR2 FRNRAP. V gave up 7 bases and J gave up 5 bases; unmatched junction bases: 8. This CDR3 spans 14 amino acids.

The V call is TRBV19, the J call TRBJ2-1, with a possible D match to TRBD2 (5 bases). The V gene lost 3 bases and the J gene lost 5 bases, with 8 bases spanning the gap. CDR1 and CDR2 from the germline V gene are LNHDA and SQIVND (reference sequence). There are 13 residues in the CDR3. CDR3 in amino acids: CASSMGANNEQFF. In DNA, the CDR3 is TGTGCCAGTAGTATGGGAGCGAACAATGAGCAGTTCTTC.

The sample holds a few counts of this clone. This sequence joins TRBV19 and TRBJ1-5, with D uncertain. Germline loops: CDR1 LNHDA, CDR2 SQIVND (reference sequence). Trimming removed 7 bases from V and 0 bases from J, with 13 bases in between. This CDR3 is built from 15 residues. The CDR3 loop reads CASNPGVSSNQPQHF. Written as DNA, the CDR3 is TGTGCCAGTAACCCCGGGGTTAGTAGCAATCAGCCCCAGCATTTT.

CDR3 DNA: TGTGCCAGCAGCGAAAGCGTAACGACCTACAATGAGCAGTTCTTC. It is translated as CASSESVTTYNEQFF. This rearrangement joins TRBV9 to TRBJ2-1; D is undetermined. Deletions cut 3 bases from V and 2 bases from J, with 12 bases between. This CDR3 contains 15 residues. Germline CDR1 reads SGDLS; CDR2 reads YYNGEE. Using reference TRBV9 and TRBJ2-1 for the parts outside the CDR3, the full variable domain is DSGVTQTPKHLITATGQRVTLRCSPRSGDLSVYWYQQSLDQGLQFLIQYYNGEERAKGNILERFSAQQFPDLHSELNLSSLELGDSALYFCASSESVTTYNEQFFGPGTRLTVL.

J is TRBJ2-1 and V is TRBV15; 7 bases match TRBD2. CDR1 is LNHNV and CDR2 is YYDKDF in the germline V gene (reference sequence). The CDR3 extends over 13 amino acids. After removal of 0 bases from V and 12 bases from J, the junction contained 5 bases not matched to a gene. This CDR3 is CATSRDPSGGQFF. The CDR3 coding sequence is TGTGCCACCAGCAGAGATCCCTCGGGGGGGCAGTTCTTC.

The V call is TRBV5-6, the J call TRBJ1-2; 9 positions agree with TRBD1. The germline gives CDR1 SGHDT, CDR2 YYEEEE. J lost 8 bases, V lost 4 bases, and 9 bases had no gene match. The CDR3 consists of 14 residues. The CDR3 DNA is TGTGCCAGCAGCCCGACGGGGACAGGGAGAGGCTACACCTTC. Its translation is CASSPTGTGRGYTF.